Listed below are T cell receptor beta chains from one sample, sequenced in a study of blood T cell repertoires in COVID-19. Assay used: immunoSEQ multiplex PCR; TCRdb lists only in-frame clones, some missing. The data hold 120,000 to 150,000 clones, with around 84% observed a single time. The sample consisted of peripheral blood. These receptor sequences come from an older woman with acute or convalescent COVID-19. The CDR3 runs from the conserved cysteine through the conserved F or W. A D gene is named only where the DNA matches it firmly. Some rows have no size entry. The others give once, few or many, or a class for an expanded clone.

D | J | V | size | DNA | CDR3
TRBD2 | TRBJ2-1 | TRBV6-5 | - | TGTGCCAGCAGTTACCCGGGGGGCTCCTACAATGAGCAGTTCTTC | CASSYPGGSYNEQFF
TRBD2 | TRBJ2-4 | TRBV15 | - | TGTGCCGTACAAACTAGCGGGGCCAAAAACATTCAGTACTTC | CAVQTSGAKNIQYF
TRBD1 | TRBJ2-7 | TRBV9 | - | TGTGCCAGCAGCGTATCCTCGGGACAGGGGTCTTACGAGCAGTACTTC | CASSVSSGQGSYEQYF
- | TRBJ1-2 | TRBV5-6 | - | TGTGCCAGCAGCTTGGGCAGCTTCTCCCGGGGCTATGGCTACACCTTC | CASSLGSFSRGYGYTF
- | TRBJ2-7 | TRBV12-3/TRBV12-4 | - | TGTGCCAGCAGTTTAAGAGGTTACGAGCAGTACTTC | CASSLRGYEQYF
- | TRBJ2-3 | TRBV16 | - | TGTGCCAGCAGCCAACCGGGGTTATCAGATACGCAGTATTTT | CASSQPGLSDTQYF
TRBD1 | TRBJ2-2 | TRBV28 | - | TGTGCCAGCAGTTCGGGGGACAGGGCCCCCGGGGAGCTGTTTTTT | CASSSGDRAPGELFF
- | TRBJ2-3 | TRBV24-1 | - | TGTGCCACCAGTGATTTCTCAGGGTACACAGATACGCAGTATTTT | CATSDFSGYTDTQYF
- | TRBJ2-7 | TRBV7-9 | - | TGTGCCAGCAGCTTCTGGGGCGACAGAAACTCCTACGAGCAGTACTTC | CASSFWGDRNSYEQYF
TRBD1 | TRBJ2-7 | TRBV2 | - | TGTGTTACCCCCCAGGGGGTGGACGAGCAGTACTTC | CVTPQGVDEQYF
- | TRBJ2-1 | TRBV30 | few | TGTGCCTGGAGTGTAGGAACAAACTACGAGTTCTTC | CAWSVGTNYEFF
- | TRBJ2-3 | TRBV5-1 | - | TGCGCCAGCAGCTTCGGGGATTCTCTCTTAACAGATACGCAGTATTTT | CASSFGDSLLTDTQYF
- | TRBJ2-7 | TRBV7-9 | - | TGTGCCAGCAGCCCCCCTCGGGAAGAGCAGTACTTC | CASSPPREEQYF
TRBD1 | TRBJ1-1 | TRBV6-1 | - | TGTGCCAGCAGTGAAGAAGGGACAGCTAACACTGAAGCTTTCTTT | CASSEEGTANTEAFF
- | TRBJ1-5 | TRBV3-1/TRBV3-2 | - | TGTGCCAGCAGTTCGAGCAATAGCAATCAGCCCCAGCATTTT | CASSSSNSNQPQHF
- | TRBJ2-2 | TRBV19 | - | TGTGCCGCAAAATCAGGGGCTCGTAACACCGGGGAGCTGTTTTTT | CAAKSGARNTGELFF
TRBD1 | TRBJ2-5 | TRBV10-1 | - | TGCGCCAGCAGGACGCAGGGGACAGAGGTGCGGGAGACCCAGTACTTC | CASRTQGTEVRETQYF
TRBD2 | TRBJ2-5 | TRBV28 | - | TGTGCCAGCAGTTCACCGAGACTAGCGGGGGGGCCGGGGACCCAGTACTTC | CASSSPRLAGGPGTQYF
TRBD1 | TRBJ2-7 | TRBV7-2 | medium-sized | TGTGCCAGCACCCAAACAGGGGGCAATTACTACGAGCAGTACTTC | CASTQTGGNYYEQYF
- | TRBJ1-5 | TRBV2 | - | TGTGCCAGCAGTGAAGTCGGAGGGGATATCAATCAGCCCCAGCATTTT | CASSEVGGDINQPQHF
- | TRBJ2-1 | TRBV4-3 | - | TGCGCCAGCAGCCAAGATGGCGCGGGGCTAACCTACAATGAGCAGTTCTTC | CASSQDGAGLTYNEQFF
TRBD1 | TRBJ1-1 | TRBV6-5 | - | TGTGCCAGCAGTTACAAGACAGGGGGGACTTTCTTT | CASSYKTGGTFF
- | TRBJ2-1 | TRBV7-6 | - | TGTGCCAGCAGCTTAAAGGAGGAGCAGTTCTTC | CASSLKEEQFF
- | TRBJ1-1 | TRBV4-2 | once | TGTGCCAGCAGCCCTACAGTCATAACTGAAGCTTTCTTT | CASSPTVITEAFF
- | TRBJ2-3 | TRBV14 | - | TGTGCCAGCAGCAAATACAGGGAGGATACGCAGTATTTT | CASSKYREDTQYF
- | TRBJ1-1 | TRBV6-2/TRBV6-3 | - | TGTGCCAGCAGTTACGGGGGGTCCCCGAACACTGAAGCTTTCTTT | CASSYGGSPNTEAFF
TRBD2 | TRBJ2-7 | TRBV5-4 | - | TGTGCCAGCAGCTTGGCGGGACTACAATACGAGCAGTACTTC | CASSLAGLQYEQYF
- | TRBJ1-5 | TRBV6-5 | - | TGTGCCAGCAGCAAAACAGGGTCCAATCAGCCCCAGCATTTT | CASSKTGSNQPQHF
- | TRBJ1-4 | TRBV28 | - | TGTGCCAGCAGTTTCGCAGGGGCCGACGAAAAACTGTTTTTT | CASSFAGADEKLFF
- | TRBJ2-2 | TRBV10-3 | - | TGTGCCATCAGTGACAGCGCGAACACCGGGGAGCTGTTTTTT | CAISDSANTGELFF
TRBD1 | TRBJ2-7 | TRBV28 | - | TGTGCCAGCAGACCGGTCGGACAGGGTTCCTACGAGCAGTACTTC | CASRPVGQGSYEQYF
- | TRBJ2-2 | TRBV5-6 | medium-sized | TGTGCCAGCAGCCATTTTCTTCTAGGGGAGCTGTTTTTT | CASSHFLLGELFF
- | TRBJ1-5 | TRBV28 | - | TGTGCCAGCTGGGAATCAGGGAAGAGCAATCAGCCCCAGCATTTT | CASWESGKSNQPQHF
TRBD2 | TRBJ2-3 | TRBV6-5 | - | TGTGCCAGCAGCTCAGCTAGCGGAGGCACAGATACGCAGTATTTT | CASSSASGGTDTQYF
- | TRBJ2-7 | TRBV21-1 | - | TGTGCCAGCAGCAAAGGGTCGCCTAGCGGGGGGGCCCCATACGAGCAGTACTTC | CASSKGSPSGGAPYEQYF
TRBD2 | TRBJ2-2 | TRBV5-1 | once | TGCGCCAGCAGCTGGGGACTAGCGGGGGCCTACACCGGGGAGCTGTTTTTT | CASSWGLAGAYTGELFF
TRBD1 | TRBJ2-6 | TRBV30 | - | TGTGCCTCCAAAACTACAGGGGGCTCTGGGGCCAACGTCCTGACTTTC | CASKTTGGSGANVLTF
- | TRBJ2-5 | TRBV7-9 | - | TGTGCCAGCAGCTTCCTAGGGGATCAAGAGACCCAGTACTTC | CASSFLGDQETQYF
- | TRBJ1-2 | TRBV25-1 | - | TGTGCCAGCAGTGAAGGGTCCAGGGGCTACACCTTC | CASSEGSRGYTF
TRBD1 | TRBJ2-7 | TRBV6-6 | - | TGTGCCAGCAGTTACGCCCCCGGGACAGGGGGCGGCGAGCAGTACTTC | CASSYAPGTGGGEQYF
- | TRBJ2-7 | TRBV30 | - | TGTGCCTCGTCCGAGGGGGTTCGCTCCTACGAGCAGTACTTC | CASSEGVRSYEQYF
- | TRBJ1-3 | TRBV4-2 | - | TGTGCCAGCAGCCGGGAAATGACAGACTCTGGAAACACCATATATTTT | CASSREMTDSGNTIYF
- | TRBJ1-1 | TRBV30 | - | TGTGCCTGGAGTGTAGAGGTTGAGGCTTTCTTT | CAWSVEVEAFF